This T cell receptor beta chain is from a study of blood T cell repertoires in COVID-19. Sequenced by immunoSEQ multiplex PCR; TCRdb stores in-frame clones only, minus some. The sample records some 150,000 clones, 80% to 90% being singletons. This CDR3 contains 15 residues. Trimming pared 2 bases from V and 0 bases from J, leaving 9 bases between. Per the germline V gene, CDR1 is MNHEY and CDR2 is SVGAGI. This chain connects TRBV6-5 to TRBJ2-3; D is uncertain. The sequence was collected from a man between 40 and 49 years old with acute or convalescent COVID-19. What was sequenced was peripheral blood. The CDR3 DNA is TGTGCCAGCAGTTACACCGAGACTAGCACAGATACGCAGTATTTT. This translates into CASSYTETSTDTQYF.